Shown below are 15 T cell receptor beta chains from a single sample sequenced in a study of follicular helper T cells after annual influenza vaccination (dated by TCRdb to 2016 to 2017). Libraries were made using the immunoSEQ multiplex PCR assay. The source is immuneACCESS, and TCRdb retained only in-frame sequences with V and J called. Part of the clones is not carried over; for the studies checked, unresolved V genes explain less than half of this, and the remainder is unexplained. The sample table records several thousand clones; 82% of these occur just once. Approximately 0.8% of the sample belongs to the ten largest clones. The time point label, read with the paper, signifies: 2015-2016 season, pre-vaccination. Sequenced material: CXCR5- memory CD4+ T cells sorted from blood, taken on the day of influenza vaccination. Taken with the paper, the label for cell subset or site translates to: CXCR5- memory CD4 T cells. The origin of the receptors is an adult who received the influenza vaccine.

This rearrangement joins TRBV4-3 to TRBJ1-2; D unresolved. Per the germline V gene, CDR1 is LGHNA and CDR2 is YSLEER. The CDR3 length is 15 residues. Trimming removed 0 bases at V and 8 bases at J, with 16 bases between. The CDR3 loop reads CASSQDLVSISGYTF. The CDR3 DNA reads TGCGCCAGCAGCCAAGATCTTGTATCCATCAGCGGCTACACCTTC.

The rearrangement uses TRBV25-1 and TRBJ2-2; D is possibly TRBD2 (7 bases). CDR1 is MGHDK and CDR2 is SYGVNS in the germline V gene. The CDR3 sequence is 17 residues long. V was cut by 0 bases and J by 7 bases, with 18 bases left in between. This CDR3 is CASSEYGEGGPSGELFF. The CDR3 nucleotides read TGTGCCAGCAGTGAATATGGAGAGGGGGGGCCGAGCGGGGAGCTGTTTTTT.

There are a few counts of this clone. The gene calls are TRBV7-9 and TRBJ1-2; weak D call: TRBD1 (6 bases). Germline-derived CDR1 and CDR2 are SEHNR and FQNEAQ (reference sequence). The V gene lost 0 bases and the J gene lost 5 bases, with 10 bases spanning the gap. The CDR3 consists of 14 residues. Here the CDR3 DNA reads TGTGCCAGCAGCTTAGCGGGGGCCGAATATGGCTACACCTTC. Protein product: CASSLAGAEYGYTF.

This clone appeared a single time. V gene TRBV7-7 combines with J gene TRBJ2-5; 8 bases map to TRBD2. Germline CDR1 and CDR2: SSHAT and FNYEAQ (reference sequence). This CDR3 has 15 residues. V lost 5 bases to trimming and J lost 2 bases; unmatched junction nucleotides: 7. The CDR3 DNA sequence: TGTGCCAGCAGCCAGGGAGGGACTAGACAAGAGACCCAGTACTTC. Amino acid sequence: CASSQGGTRQETQYF.

The chain is built from TRBV6-1 and TRBJ2-5; D gene uncertain. CDR3 size: 14 residues. V dropped 1 base and J dropped 4 bases, with 10 bases sitting between them. The germline V gene encodes CDR1 MNHNS and CDR2 SASEGT. This CDR3 reads CASSEGLHSETQYF. CDR3 in DNA: TGTGCCAGCAGTGAAGGGCTTCATTCAGAGACCCAGTACTTC.

The chain links TRBV4-3 to TRBJ1-4; D ambiguous. This CDR3 is 17 amino acids long. The germline V gene has CDR1 LGHNA and CDR2 YSLEER. V lost 0 bases to trimming and J lost 0 bases, with 11 bases between them. This CDR3 is CASSQEGLVTTNEKLFF. CDR3 nucleotides: TGCGCCAGCAGCCAAGAGGGCCTGGTAACAACTAATGAAAAACTGTTTTTT.

V gene TRBV9 combines with J gene TRBJ2-5; D gene unclear. V was shortened by 4 bases and J by 1 base, with 8 bases between the two germline ends. CDR3 length: 13 amino acids. CDR1 SGDLS and CDR2 YYNGEE come from the germline V gene. CDR3: CASSRDIQETQYF. For the CDR3, the DNA is TGTGCCAGCAGCCGAGATATCCAAGAGACCCAGTACTTC.

The chain couples TRBV25-1 to TRBJ2-3; tentatively, D is TRBD2 (6 bases). Germline V lookup: CDR1 MGHDK, CDR2 SYGVNS. V dropped 1 base and J dropped 5 bases, with 13 bases sitting between them. The CDR3 has 15 amino acids. The CDR3 region is CASSEWSRGEDTQYF. As DNA, the CDR3 is TGTGCCAGCAGTGAATGGTCCCGCGGGGAAGATACGCAGTATTTT.

This clone appeared a single time. The same CDR3 can be traced to other DNA sequences in this sample. This chain uses TRBV19 with TRBJ1-5; 11 bases are a match to TRBD1. Per germline, CDR1 LNHDA and CDR2 SQIVND (reference sequence). V lost 4 bases, J lost 0 bases, and 2 bases stayed unmatched. The length of the CDR3 is 16 residues. The CDR3 nucleotides are TGTGCCAGTAGTAGGGGACAGGGGGATAGCAATCAGCCCCAGCATTTT. Translation: CASSRGQGDSNQPQHF.

The V and J genes are TRBV15 and TRBJ1-5; no clear D gene. Germline V gene data show CDR1 as LNHNV and CDR2 as YYDKDF (reference sequence). Trimming pared 1 base from V and 2 bases from J, leaving 15 bases between. The CDR3 runs to 17 residues. CDR3 DNA: TGTGCCACCAGCAGAGCTGGAGGTACCCCCGGCAATCAGCCCCAGCATTTT. Its protein is CATSRAGGTPGNQPQHF.

The V and J genes are TRBV7-3 and TRBJ2-3; the match to TRBD2 covers 7 bases. The J segment lost 1 base and the V segment lost 4 bases, leaving 8 bases of the junction unmatched. Germline V gene data show CDR1 as SGHTA and CDR2 as FQGTGA. This CDR3 has 16 residues. In DNA form, the CDR3 reads TGTGCCAGCAGCTCCTTAGTGGGGGGGGGCACAGATACGCAGTATTTT. Protein: CASSSLVGGGTDTQYF.

V usage is TRBV2 and J usage is TRBJ1-5; D not certain. V gave up 7 bases and J gave up 5 bases, with 15 bases separating them. Germline V gene data show CDR1 as SNHLY and CDR2 as FYNNEI. CDR3 length: 14 amino acids. CDR3 in DNA: TGTGCCAGCAAACGGTCCTCCTCGGATCAGCCCCAGCATTTT. Protein sequence: CASKRSSSDQPQHF.

The chain links TRBV12-5 to TRBJ1-1; D gene ambiguous. The V gene lost 7 bases and the J gene lost 2 bases, with 11 bases spanning the gap. In germline, CDR1 is LGHNT, CDR2 FRNRAP. The CDR3 runs to 13 residues. The CDR3, as DNA: TGTGCTAGTGCCACGGACGGTAACACTGAAGCTTTCTTT. Its protein is CASATDGNTEAFF.

CDR3 in amino acids: CAISERTQAFF. The CDR3 DNA follows: TGTGCCATCAGTGAGCGAACCCAGGCTTTCTTT. The J gene is TRBJ1-1, the V gene TRBV10-3; D gene unclear. V was shortened by 2 bases and J by 11 bases, with 9 bases between the two germline ends. Per germline, CDR1 ENHRY and CDR2 SYGVKD. CDR3 size: 11 residues.

This chain links TRBV7-2 with TRBJ2-7, with D perhaps given as TRBD1 or TRBD2 (6 bases each). This CDR3 is 15 amino acids long. Germline V lookup: CDR1 SGHTA, CDR2 FQGNSA. Between the trimmed V and J ends, which lost 2 bases and 4 bases, there was a span of 15 bases. CDR3 in amino acids: CASSLQGWDSYEQYF. For the CDR3, the DNA is TGTGCCAGCAGCTTACAGGGGTGGGACTCGTACGAGCAGTACTTC.